This T cell receptor (beta chain) emerged from a study of T cell repertoires in cytomegalovirus infection. Study-level background: Public TCR beta signatures marked donors with CMV infection and the matching HLA.

In the case of this clonotype: Its target is not known.

Study-wide results and limits: Carriage of CMV together with the relevant HLA was identifiable through cumulative public TCR beta family frequency. Dominating the ex vivo response were TCR beta clonotypes that were CMV-specific and HLA-C-restricted.

MiXCR, run by TCRdb on the reads, gives a single entry per CDR3 protein. The data hold 310,000 or so distinct CDR3 sequences, with roughly 24% observed a single time. This sequence was found in a human donor in good health (CMV status not recorded). Some clones in this sample may be carry-over from other donors' samples. Sequenced input: PBMCs.

This chain's CDR3 is CASSLRGSNQPQHF. CDR3 bases: TGTGCCAGCTCACTAAGGGGATCCAATCAGCCCCAGCATTTT. The gene calls are TRBV18 and TRBJ1-5; tentatively, D is TRBD1 (5 bases). V lost 4 bases and J lost 3, with 10 bases in between. The CDR3 is made up of 14 amino acids. The germline CDR1 and CDR2 sequences are KGHSH and LQKENI.